A selection of T cell receptor beta chains follows, all from one sample in a study of T cells expressing NK-cell markers. TCRdb reprocessed the 5' RACE reads and stores each CDR3 protein as one record, lacking DNA. The specimen's table records around 380,000 distinct CDR3 sequences. Sequencing input: blood T cells: a sorted CD56 or NKG2C T cell subset, CD4+ or CD8+ T cells, or bulk PBMC T cells (not recorded which). The source is a woman in her fifties or sixties in good health. Each CDR3 is given with its conserved first and last residue.

V gene	J gene	CDR3 protein
TRBV10-3	TRBJ2-7	CAISVTGTGGSSYEQYF
TRBV3-1	TRBJ1-2	CASSLREIRYGYTF
TRBV12-3/TRBV12-4	TRBJ2-3	CASSSGTNLSPSTDTQYF
TRBV6-1	TRBJ2-3	CASSVKGGRAPSSTDTQYF
TRBV11-1	TRBJ2-1	CASSLARVQDNEQFF
TRBV7-8	TRBJ2-1	CASSFVGTSGLREQFF
TRBV30	TRBJ1-1	CAWTLTVTEAFF
TRBV3-1	TRBJ2-1	CASSPEGGLAGSSYNEQFF
TRBV7-7	TRBJ2-5	CASSLAASGGGETQYF
TRBV30	TRBJ2-3	CAWSVGSGRSDTQYF
TRBV20-1	TRBJ2-7	CSAQGLAHQGSYEQYF
TRBV29-1	TRBJ2-1	CSVSGAGNNEQFF
TRBV2	TRBJ2-3	CASSGQGAGDTQYF
TRBV24-1	TRBJ2-2	CATSDFGPTGELFF
TRBV3-1	TRBJ2-3	CASSREASGHTDTQYF
TRBV5-1	TRBJ1-3	CASSLPRDAGNTIYF
TRBV12-5	TRBJ2-3	CGSGSWTDTQYF
TRBV3-1	TRBJ2-1	CASSTSSGRLNNEQFF
TRBV18	TRBJ2-1	CASSQYTAGSSYNEQFF
TRBV24-1	TRBJ1-2	CATQPSGGPIGGYTF
TRBV7-8	TRBJ1-5	CASSPKAGYSNQPQHF
TRBV7-8	TRBJ2-5	CASSLAGTSGGGAQETQYF
TRBV20-1	TRBJ2-3	CSAMGLAGGMDTQYF
TRBV20-1	TRBJ2-1	CSPRWGVGEQFF
TRBV24-1	TRBJ2-2	CATSALADTGELFF
TRBV4-1	TRBJ2-1	CASSPLTAPNYNEQFF
TRBV20-1	TRBJ2-2	CSASVGTGELFF
TRBV7-3	TRBJ2-3	CASSLAGTSAIDTQYF
TRBV12-3/TRBV12-4	TRBJ2-3	CASRGWREWNTQYF
TRBV28	TRBJ2-5	CASSPLWRAGQETQYF
TRBV20-1	TRBJ2-1	CSATREGEQFF
TRBV11-3	TRBJ2-2	CASSLVNGFTGELFF
TRBV14	TRBJ2-7	CASSPGLREQYF
TRBV11-2	TRBJ2-5	CASSFSGTEETQYF
TRBV11-2	TRBJ2-3	CASSYGQGRDTQYF
TRBV7-9	TRBJ2-1	CASSLTTGGLDSEQFF
TRBV11-2	TRBJ2-3	CASSLWTGASTDTQYF
TRBV27	TRBJ2-2	CASSHTGTGELFF